This T cell receptor beta chain was identified during a study of T cells after yellow fever vaccination. The wider study: With SMART-Seq v4 Ultra Low Input, the fractions containing low cell numbers were prepared.

General study results and limits: Repertoires obtained by FACS sorting could include abundant clonotypes that entered as contaminants from the bulk population. Post-booster samples contained most primary-vaccination clones (approximately 96% CD4, around 90% CD8).

Germline CDR1 is SNHLY and CDR2 is FYNNEI. V lost 5 bases to trimming and J lost 5 bases; unmatched junction nucleotides: 11. This CDR3 has 15 amino acids. Remarks on this clonotype: Its antigen is as yet unknown.

The authors made TCR cDNA by 5'RACE template switching, adding a universal primer site and UMIs. One entry per CDR3 protein, called by TCRdb with MiXCR from the 5' RACE reads. The data contain about 350,000 distinct CDR3 sequences, roughly an eighth of them singletons. The chain recombines TRBV2 with TRBJ2-5, with TRBD2 matching 7 bases. The sequencing used CD4+ T cells sorted from PBMCs, collected 15 days after the yellow fever booster vaccination. The sequence was collected from a young man who received the YFV17D yellow fever vaccine. The CDR3 DNA reads as TGTGCCAGCAGTCTTAGCGGGCCAGCGGGGGAGACCCAGTACTTC. Amino acids: CASSLSGPAGETQYF.